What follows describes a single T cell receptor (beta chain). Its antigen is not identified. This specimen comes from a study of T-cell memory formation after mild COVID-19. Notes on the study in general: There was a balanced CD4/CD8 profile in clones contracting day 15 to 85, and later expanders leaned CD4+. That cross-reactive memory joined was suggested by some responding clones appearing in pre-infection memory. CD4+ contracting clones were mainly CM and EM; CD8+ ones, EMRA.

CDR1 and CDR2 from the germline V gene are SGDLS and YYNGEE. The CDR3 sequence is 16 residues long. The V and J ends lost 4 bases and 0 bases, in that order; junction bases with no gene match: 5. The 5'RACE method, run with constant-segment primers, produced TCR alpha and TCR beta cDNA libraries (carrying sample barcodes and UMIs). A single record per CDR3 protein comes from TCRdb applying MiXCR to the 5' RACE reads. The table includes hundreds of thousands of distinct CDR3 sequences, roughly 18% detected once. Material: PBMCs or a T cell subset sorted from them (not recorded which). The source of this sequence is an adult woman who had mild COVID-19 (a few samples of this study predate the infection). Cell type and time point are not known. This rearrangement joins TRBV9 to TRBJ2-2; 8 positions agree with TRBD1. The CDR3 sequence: CASSPGQGTNTGELFF. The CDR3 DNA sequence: TGTGCCAGCAGCCCAGGACAGGGTACGAACACCGGGGAGCTGTTTTTT.